This TCR beta chain was captured by sequencing in a study of blood T cell repertoires in COVID-19. The wider study: T cells, B-cell-depleted T cells, or PBMCs provided the cDNA or gDNA that served as material.

A Seattle source enrolled patients during active infection and followed them longitudinally. Methods used by the authors: Amplifying reference gene primers gave estimates of nucleated cell counts. Clones were read by immunoSEQ multiplex PCR, and TCRdb kept only the in-frame ones, dropping some. V, J and clone size are taken as reported in that table, and D and trimming were inferred from the DNA itself. The sample has 350,000 to 500,000 clones, about 90% seen once; the top ten hold 0.8% to 0.9%. The clonotype was recovered from a man aged 18-30 years with COVID-19, enrolled during active disease. Material for sequencing was peripheral blood.

The DNA for the CDR3 is TGTGCCAGCAGTTTAGGGGGAGGGCCATATAGCAATCAGCCCCAGCATTTT. This codes for CASSLGGGPYSNQPQHF. The V call is TRBV27, the J call TRBJ1-5, with D perhaps matching TRBD1 (5 bases). The CDR3 is made up of 17 amino acids. Germline V gene sequence: CDR1 MNHEY, CDR2 SMNVEV (reference sequence). Deletions cut 2 bases from V and 0 bases from J, with 14 bases between.